Only a few counts were recorded for the clone carrying this TCR beta chain. Clones were read by immunoSEQ multiplex PCR, and TCRdb kept only the in-frame ones, dropping some. The sample holds roughly 90,000 clones; roughly 90% are singletons and the top ten take roughly 0.97%. Time point defined: pretreatment peripheral blood. Enrolled patients showed locally advanced or metastatic urothelial carcinoma. Pretreatment sampling and on-treatment sampling together yielded between 1 and 8 samples for each patient. The length of the CDR3 is 13 residues. The germline CDR1 and CDR2 sequences are SGHVS and FQNEAQ. V was pared by 5 bases and J by 9 bases, with 14 bases between. These data come from a study of PD-L1 blockade in urothelial cancer. Looking at the study overall: Study patients had been treated with 0 to 3 previous chemotherapy regimens. Each blood sample yielded a median of approximately 140,000 T cells.

The sequenced sample was PBMCs, obtained around atezolizumab (anti-PD-L1) treatment. This clonotype was sampled from a woman over 75 with urothelial cancer. V gene TRBV7-8 combines with J gene TRBJ1-5; D is ambiguous. The CDR3 bases are TGTGCCAGCAGCACCCACCCCCCGAGGCCCCAGCATTTT. It is translated as CASSTHPPRPQHF. The full variable domain, rest sourced from reference TRBV7-8 and TRBJ1-5, is GAGVSQSPRYKVAKRGQDVALRCDPISGHVSLFWYQQALGQGPEFLTYFQNEAQLDKSGLPSDRFFAERPEGSVSTLKIQRTQQEDSAVYLCASSTHPPRPQHFGDGTRLSIL.